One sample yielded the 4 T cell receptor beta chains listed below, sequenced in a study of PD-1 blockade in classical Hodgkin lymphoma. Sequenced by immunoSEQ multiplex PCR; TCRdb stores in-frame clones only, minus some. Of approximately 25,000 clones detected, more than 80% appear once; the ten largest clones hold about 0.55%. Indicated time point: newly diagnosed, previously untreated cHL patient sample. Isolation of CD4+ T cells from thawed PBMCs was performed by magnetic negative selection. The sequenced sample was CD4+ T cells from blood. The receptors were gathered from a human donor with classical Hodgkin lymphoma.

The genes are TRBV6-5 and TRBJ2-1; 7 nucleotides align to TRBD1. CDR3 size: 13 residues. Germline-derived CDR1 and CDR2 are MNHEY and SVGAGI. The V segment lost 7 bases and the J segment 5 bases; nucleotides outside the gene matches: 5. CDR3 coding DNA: TGTGCCAGCACCCGGGACAGACACAATGAGCAGTTCTTC. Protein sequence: CASTRDRHNEQFF.

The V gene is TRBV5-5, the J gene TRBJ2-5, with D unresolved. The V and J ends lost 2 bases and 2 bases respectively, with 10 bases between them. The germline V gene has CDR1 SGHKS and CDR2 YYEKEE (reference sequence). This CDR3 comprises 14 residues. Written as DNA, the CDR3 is TGTGCCAGCAGCTTTGACGGACGACAAGAGACCCAGTACTTC. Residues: CASSFDGRQETQYF.

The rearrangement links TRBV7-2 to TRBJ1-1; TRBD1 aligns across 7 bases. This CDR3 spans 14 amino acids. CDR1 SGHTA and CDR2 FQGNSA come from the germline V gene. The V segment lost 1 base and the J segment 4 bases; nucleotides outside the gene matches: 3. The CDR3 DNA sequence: TGTGCCAGCAGCTTAGTTCAGGGGGTCACTGAAGCTTTCTTT. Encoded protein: CASSLVQGVTEAFF.

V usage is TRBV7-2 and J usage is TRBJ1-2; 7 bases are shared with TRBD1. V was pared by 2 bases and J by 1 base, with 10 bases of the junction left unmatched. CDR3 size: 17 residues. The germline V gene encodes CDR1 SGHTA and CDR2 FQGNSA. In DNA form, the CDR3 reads TGTGCCAGCAGCTTACGGGGGACAGTCATTAGTAACTATGGCTACACCTTC. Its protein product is CASSLRGTVISNYGYTF.